The T cell receptor beta chain under discussion was sequenced for a study of blood T cell repertoires in COVID-19 (dated by TCRdb to the early 2020s). For the study in its entirety: Samples covering the acute and convalescent phases of COVID-19 were provided by collaborators in the United States, Italy and Spain. The dataset comprised deeply sampled blood TCRbeta repertoires from subjects exposed to, actively infected with, or recovered from COVID-19. Sample metadata almost always included a de-identified subject ID, COVID-19 status, age in years and sex. Where HLA class I and class II types were available, the types were taken from metadata supplied by the sample provider, not from assay-based typing. The samples were drawn from the first 160 participants of the ongoing ImmuneRACE study and from 950 to 1,500 subjects provided by 6 global collaborators. The repertoires were released in a freely available public database intended as a resource for research on the immune response to SARS-CoV-2. The material from the prospective study consisted of cDNA or gDNA derived from T cells, B-cell-depleted T cells, or PBMCs.

Participants in the prospective study were aged 18 to 89 years, lived in 20 to 30 United States geographic areas, and enrolled through a virtual design. Cohort assignment in the prospective study relied on participant-reported clinical history from a screening survey and a study questionnaire. Recovered participants in ImmuneRACE Cohort 3 were defined by two consecutive negative NP/OP PCR tests, clearance by a healthcare professional, or resolution of symptoms. Mobile phlebotomists in the prospective study collected whole blood, serum and a nasopharyngeal or oropharyngeal swab from every participant. Prospective study participants could optionally give additional blood draws and questionnaires over an approximately 2-month period. Before DNA extraction, prospective study blood samples were shipped either frozen or at room temperature. Summary of the overall study and its limitations: How much clinical and demographic metadata was included differed by source and by participant, and the metadata was provided uncurated.

The CDR3 spans 14 residues, from the cysteine through the phenylalanine. Only the CDR3 portion is preserved as DNA: 42 bases, with reading frame beginning at the first base. CDR1 and CDR2 are read off the germline V gene as MRHNA and SNTAGT. The trim is 6 bases for V and 7 bases for J, with a gap of 18 bases between the germline ends. The immunoSEQ Assay, a bias-controlled multiplex PCR, was used to amplify TCRbeta CDR3 regions from genomic DNA. In the source study's methods: The number of nucleated cells in each sample was estimated by amplification of reference gene primers within the assay. Sequence reads were collapsed and filtered to measure the absolute abundance of every unique TCRbeta CDR3 rearrangement. Productive Simpson clonality was computed per sample as the square root of Simpson's diversity index over productive rearrangements. TCRdb took over this immuneACCESS table, retaining in-frame rearrangements with V and J assigned. Such tables are incomplete; in checked studies, under half of the missing clones stem from an unresolved V gene, and the remainder is unexplained. For V, J and clone size, that table is used; D and trimming come from the DNA. This sample holds about 220,000 clones; over 75% were observed only once. The ten largest clonotypes hold 3% to 4% of the sample.

As concerns this clone: Its antigen is unknown. The record has no base qualities; no much larger clone is one base away.

Here the chain combines TRBV6-4 and TRBJ1-2; a tentative D match to TRBD1 spans 6 bases. This clonotype was obtained from an older woman who had recovered from COVID-19. The sequenced sample was PBMCs or T cells enriched from blood (not recorded which). The DNA sequence is TGTGCCAGCAGGTTCAGGGGAGATCTGTTTGGCTACACCTTC. Translated, this is CASRFRGDLFGYTF.